These T cell receptor beta chains were read from a single sample in a study of T cells after yellow fever vaccination. TCRdb redid the calling of the 5' RACE reads with MiXCR, one entry per CDR3 protein. The sample holds 300,000 to 350,000 distinct CDR3 sequences, around 4.5% seen once. The sample consisted of PBMCs, taken 15 days after the yellow fever booster vaccination. The receptors shown here come from a man aged 18 to 30 who received the YFV17D yellow fever vaccine. CDR3s include the opening cysteine and the closing phenylalanine or tryptophan. D genes are given only for firm matches. Only part of the rows carry a size: once, few, many, or a class if the clone is expanded.

size: many
D: NA
V: TRBV20-1
J: TRBJ2-4
DNA: TGCAGTGCTAGATGGTGGGGGCCCAAAAACATTCAGTACTTC
CDR3: CSARWWGPKNIQYF

size: few
D: NA
V: TRBV12-3/TRBV12-4
J: TRBJ1-4
DNA: TGTGCCAGCAAATCACAACAGGCAACTAATGAAAAACTGTTTTTT
CDR3: CASKSQQATNEKLFF

size: many
D: NA
V: TRBV27
J: TRBJ1-1
DNA: TGTGCCAGCAGTTTAGCAGGGATAGGCACTGAAGCTTTCTTT
CDR3: CASSLAGIGTEAFF

size: many
D: NA
V: TRBV9
J: TRBJ1-6
DNA: TGTGCCAGCAGCGGGGTTATCCTCGGTTCACCCCTCCACTTT
CDR3: CASSGVILGSPLHF

size: many
D: NA
V: TRBV11-2
J: TRBJ2-5
DNA: TGTGCCAGCAGCTTAGTAGCGCACCAAGAGACCCAGTACTTC
CDR3: CASSLVAHQETQYF

size: few
D: NA
V: TRBV7-2
J: TRBJ2-2
DNA: TGTGCCAGCAGTCAACGTCTGACCGGGGAGCTGTTTTTT
CDR3: CASSQRLTGELFF

size: NA
D: NA
V: TRBV27
J: TRBJ2-5
DNA: TGTGCCAGCAGTTCCGCCGGGGGCCGGGAGACCCAGTACTTC
CDR3: CASSSAGGRETQYF

size: NA
D: TRBD1
V: TRBV18
J: TRBJ1-2
DNA: TGTGCCAGCTCACCGGTCGACAGGGAAGGGGCTTATGGCTACACCTTC
CDR3: CASSPVDREGAYGYTF

size: many
D: NA
V: TRBV7-2
J: TRBJ1-5
DNA: TGTGCCAGCAGCTTCGGGATTCAGCCCCAGCATTTT
CDR3: CASSFGIQPQHF

size: NA
D: NA
V: TRBV12-3/TRBV12-4
J: TRBJ2-2
DNA: TGTGCCAGCAGTTCCGCAGGAACTAGGCTGTTTTTT
CDR3: CASSSAGTRLFF

size: many
D: NA
V: TRBV11-2
J: TRBJ2-5
DNA: TGTGCCAGCAGCCCAAGACAGCTCCAAGAGACCCAGTACTTC
CDR3: CASSPRQLQETQYF

size: NA
D: NA
V: TRBV18
J: TRBJ1-6
DNA: TGTGCCAGCTCCCCACGGGGTCCCCAAAATTCACCCCTCCACTTT
CDR3: CASSPRGPQNSPLHF

size: NA
D: NA
V: TRBV15
J: TRBJ2-7
DNA: TGTGCCACCAGCAGGGCTGTCGGCGAGCAGTACTTC
CDR3: CATSRAVGEQYF

size: many
D: TRBD1
V: TRBV4-1
J: TRBJ2-3
DNA: TGCGCCAGCAGCCAAGAGGGACAGGCTACAGATACGCAGTATTTT
CDR3: CASSQEGQATDTQYF

size: many
D: NA
V: TRBV5-1
J: TRBJ1-3
DNA: TGCGCCAGCAGCCGCGACGGACCTGGAAACACCATATATTTT
CDR3: CASSRDGPGNTIYF

size: NA
D: NA
V: TRBV27
J: TRBJ2-5
DNA: TGTGCCAGCTGGGAGTGGGAGAACCAAGAGACCCAGTACTTC
CDR3: CASWEWENQETQYF

size: many
D: TRBD2
V: TRBV12-3/TRBV12-4
J: TRBJ2-7
DNA: TGTGCCAGCAGTTTACAGGATAGCGGGTCCGAGCAGTACTTC
CDR3: CASSLQDSGSEQYF

size: many
D: NA
V: TRBV4-3
J: TRBJ2-4
DNA: TGCGCCAGCAGCCAATCACAGCTCCTCGGGGACATTCAGTACTTC
CDR3: CASSQSQLLGDIQYF

size: many
D: TRBD1
V: TRBV7-9
J: TRBJ1-2
DNA: TGTGCCAGCAGCCCAACAGGGGAGGATGGCTACACCTTC
CDR3: CASSPTGEDGYTF

size: NA
D: NA
V: TRBV19
J: TRBJ2-3
DNA: TGTGCCAGTAGTACCAGGGGGGCAGATACGCAGTATTTT
CDR3: CASSTRGADTQYF

size: few
D: NA
V: TRBV7-9
J: TRBJ2-5
DNA: TGTGCCAGCAGCTTAAGTCTCACACTCGGGACCCAGTACTTC
CDR3: CASSLSLTLGTQYF

size: few
D: NA
V: TRBV5-1
J: TRBJ1-3
DNA: TGCGCCAGCAGCTTCCGGACGCCTGGAAACACCATATATTTT
CDR3: CASSFRTPGNTIYF

size: many
D: TRBD1
V: TRBV20-1
J: TRBJ1-4
DNA: TGCAGTGCTAGAGATACGAGGGGGCGAGGTGAAAAACTGTTTTTT
CDR3: CSARDTRGRGEKLFF

size: few
D: TRBD1
V: TRBV7-9
J: TRBJ2-1
DNA: TGTGCCAGCAGCTCTACGGACAGGCCCTCCTACAATGAGCAGTTCTTC
CDR3: CASSSTDRPSYNEQFF

size: NA
D: NA
V: TRBV5-1
J: TRBJ1-5
DNA: TGCGCCAGCAGCGACGGGACGCCTGATCAGCCCCAGCATTTT
CDR3: CASSDGTPDQPQHF

size: many
D: NA
V: TRBV20-1
J: TRBJ2-7
DNA: TGCAGTGCTAGAGATCACAGCCGTTCTACCTACGAGCAGTACTTC
CDR3: CSARDHSRSTYEQYF

size: NA
D: NA
V: TRBV5-1
J: TRBJ2-7
DNA: TGCGCCAGCAGCCCAGGTGGAGGGGGCGAGCAGTACTTC
CDR3: CASSPGGGGEQYF

size: NA
D: NA
V: TRBV7-2
J: TRBJ2-3
DNA: TGTGCCAGCGGGGGCCGGGATCAGGCGACAGATACGCAGTATTTT
CDR3: CASGGRDQATDTQYF

size: many
D: NA
V: TRBV24-1
J: TRBJ2-3
DNA: TGTGCCACCAGTGATTTCTCGGGGCCATCAGATACGCAGTATTTT
CDR3: CATSDFSGPSDTQYF

size: many
D: NA
V: TRBV20-1
J: TRBJ2-1
DNA: TGCAGTGCTATTAGGGGAGTTGGTCGTGAGCAGTTCTTC
CDR3: CSAIRGVGREQFF

size: NA
D: NA
V: TRBV12-3/TRBV12-4
J: TRBJ1-3
DNA: TGTGCCAGCAGTTTCTTAAACACCATATATTTT
CDR3: CASSFLNTIYF

size: few
D: NA
V: TRBV7-6
J: TRBJ2-5
DNA: TGTGCCAGCAGCTCCTCCGGGGGTCAGACCCAGTACTTC
CDR3: CASSSSGGQTQYF

size: many
D: TRBD2
V: TRBV5-6
J: TRBJ2-5
DNA: TGTGCCAGCAGGTCAACTAGCGGGGGCTGGGGGACCCAGTACTTC
CDR3: CASRSTSGGWGTQYF

size: NA
D: TRBD2
V: TRBV12-3/TRBV12-4
J: TRBJ2-3
DNA: TGTGCCAGCAGACTAGCGGCCACAGATACGCAGTATTTT
CDR3: CASRLAATDTQYF

size: few
D: NA
V: TRBV5-1
J: TRBJ1-1
DNA: TGCGCCAGCAGCTTGGATGGGGTTGAAACTGAAGCTTTCTTT
CDR3: CASSLDGVETEAFF

size: many
D: NA
V: TRBV7-9
J: TRBJ2-7
DNA: TGTGCCAGCAGCTTAGTTCCGGGGAGCGGAGAGCAGTACTTC
CDR3: CASSLVPGSGEQYF

size: many
D: NA
V: TRBV7-2
J: TRBJ2-4
DNA: TGTGCCAGCAGCTCAGACCAGGGAGGCATTCAGTACTTC
CDR3: CASSSDQGGIQYF

size: many
D: NA
V: TRBV5-6
J: TRBJ2-5
DNA: TGTGCCAGCAGCTTTATGGAGACCCAGTACTTC
CDR3: CASSFMETQYF

size: many
D: NA
V: TRBV4-2
J: TRBJ1-5
DNA: TGTGCCAGCAGCCAAGAACGGGGGGGAAATCAGCCCCAGCATTTT
CDR3: CASSQERGGNQPQHF

size: many
D: TRBD2
V: TRBV28
J: TRBJ2-1
DNA: TGTGCCAGCAGCCTCGGACTAGCGAGGGTACTTAGCTCCTACAATGAGCAGTTCTTC
CDR3: CASSLGLARVLSSYNEQFF

size: few
D: NA
V: TRBV10-2
J: TRBJ2-5
DNA: TGCGCCAGCATGACAGGACCAAGAGAGACCCAGTACTTC
CDR3: CASMTGPRETQYF

size: many
D: NA
V: TRBV4-3
J: TRBJ1-4
DNA: TGCGCCAGCAGCCAAGAGGCCTGGAATGAAAAACTGTTTTTT
CDR3: CASSQEAWNEKLFF